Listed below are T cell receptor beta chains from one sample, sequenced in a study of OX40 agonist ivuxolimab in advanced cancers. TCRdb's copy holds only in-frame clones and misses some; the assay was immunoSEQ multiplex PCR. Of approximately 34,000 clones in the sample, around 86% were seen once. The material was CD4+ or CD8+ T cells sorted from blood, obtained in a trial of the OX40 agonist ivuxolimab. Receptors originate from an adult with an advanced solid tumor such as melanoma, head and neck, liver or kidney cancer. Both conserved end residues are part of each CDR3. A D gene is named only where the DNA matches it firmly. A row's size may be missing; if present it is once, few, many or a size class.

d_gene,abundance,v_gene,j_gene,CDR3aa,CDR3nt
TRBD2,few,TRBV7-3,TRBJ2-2,CASSSSSGADGELFF,TGTGCCAGCAGCTCATCTAGCGGTGCTGATGGGGAGCTGTTTTTT
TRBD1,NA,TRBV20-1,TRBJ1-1,CSAKDRFEAFF,TGCAGTGCAAAGGACAGGTTTGAAGCTTTCTTT
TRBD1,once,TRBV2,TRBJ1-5,CASSWDRVFQPQHF,TGTGCCAGCAGTTGGGACAGGGTGTTCCAGCCCCAGCATTTT
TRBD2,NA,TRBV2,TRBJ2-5,CASSEGGSRTETQYF,TGTGCCAGCAGTGAAGGCGGGAGCAGGACAGAGACCCAGTACTTC
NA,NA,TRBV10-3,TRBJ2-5,CAISHLGAGEETQYF,TGTGCCATCAGTCATTTGGGGGCAGGAGAAGAGACCCAGTACTTC
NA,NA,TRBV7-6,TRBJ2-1,CASSLLQGSSYNEQFF,TGTGCCAGCAGCTTATTACAGGGAAGCTCCTACAATGAGCAGTTCTTC
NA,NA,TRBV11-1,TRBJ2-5,CASSFSSAYETQYF,TGTGCCAGCAGCTTCTCATCAGCCTACGAGACCCAGTACTTC
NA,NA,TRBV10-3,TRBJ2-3,CAISARTDGDTQYF,TGTGCCATCAGTGCCCGGACCGACGGGGATACGCAGTATTTT
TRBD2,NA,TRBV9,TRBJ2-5,CASSASPTGTGTSGGLETQYF,TGTGCCAGCAGCGCCTCCCCAACCGGGACGGGGACTAGCGGGGGGTTGGAGACCCAGTACTTC
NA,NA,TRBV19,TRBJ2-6,CASSSIGFRAEGLGANVLTF,TGTGCCAGTAGTTCAATTGGGTTTAGGGCGGAGGGCCTCGGGGCCAACGTCCTGACTTTC